Listed below are T cell receptor beta chains from one sample, sequenced in a study of identifying expanded T cells in peripheral blood. Data came from immunoSEQ multiplex PCR; TCRdb stores just in-frame clones and leaves some out. In the table there are around 81,000 clones, approximately 84% of which are singletons. Source material: blood. The receptors were gathered from a person between 18 and 75 years old in good health. CDR3s include the opening cysteine and the closing phenylalanine or tryptophan. Each record gives: V gene, J gene, CDR3 protein.

>TRBV7-2|TRBJ2-6
CASSPGSAAGANVLTF
>TRBV5-1|TRBJ2-3
CASSLVAGSTDTQYF
>TRBV18|TRBJ1-3
CASSPWAPVPGNTIYF
>TRBV9|TRBJ1-1
CASSGAPGTGGKMEAFF
>TRBV11-2|TRBJ1-5
CASSRGQVNQPQHF
>TRBV6-5|TRBJ2-5
CASTGGRQTQYF
>TRBV9|TRBJ1-2
CASSAEGGLSDYGYTF
>TRBV7-2|TRBJ2-1
CASSSRRDRGDNNEQFF
>TRBV7-2|TRBJ2-7
CASSPSGAGGMTYEQYF
>TRBV9|TRBJ1-2
CASSADGQGAIGYTF
>TRBV7-2|TRBJ2-2
CASSLEGTLTGELFF
>TRBV5-1|TRBJ2-5
CASSSRGPNQETQYF
>TRBV6-6|TRBJ1-1
CASSSTGTGGRTEAFF
>TRBV11-2|TRBJ2-3
CASSLGVRSPSTDTQYF
>TRBV5-5|TRBJ1-2
CASSYGGAGRGYGYTF
>TRBV6-5|TRBJ2-1
CASSTLANEQFF
>TRBV4-3|TRBJ1-3
CASSRQGSGNTIYF
>TRBV20-1|TRBJ1-2
CSAFSYGYTF
>TRBV5-4|TRBJ2-5
CASSSQGATETQYF
>TRBV7-6|TRBJ1-6
CASSLRAVGNSPLHF
>TRBV5-6|TRBJ1-1
CASSLLGTGGTEAFF
>TRBV5-1|TRBJ1-1
CASSFLWSGANTEAFF
>TRBV29-1|TRBJ1-1
CSVVGGLSEAFF
>TRBV2|TRBJ1-1
CASSDQGNTEAFF
>TRBV5-1|TRBJ1-1
CASSRRGTEAFF
>TRBV27|TRBJ2-7
CASLAWGYNEQYF
>TRBV9|TRBJ1-1
CASSGPPGNTEAFF
>TRBV19|TRBJ1-5
CASSIDQNQPQHF
>TRBV13|TRBJ2-7
CASSSGPQREYEQYF
>TRBV5-4|TRBJ2-5
CASSPGGSRETQYF
>TRBV7-2|TRBJ2-1
CASSVTSGEYNEQFF
>TRBV27|TRBJ1-1
CASSLILNTEAFF
>TRBV11-2|TRBJ1-3
CASSLGGSHYSGNTIYF
>TRBV18|TRBJ2-1
CASSRGGASYNEQFF
>TRBV19|TRBJ2-1
CASSSIGTGSNEQFF
>TRBV6-5|TRBJ1-1
CASSYGDREWNTEAFF
>TRBV18|TRBJ1-1
CASSPSNRGTEAFF
>TRBV19|TRBJ1-4
CASIDLGTNEKLFF
>TRBV5-6|TRBJ1-2
CASSLAQLFYGYTF
>TRBV29-1|TRBJ2-7
CSVEVRDYEQYF
>TRBV9|TRBJ1-4
CASSVEGARGEKLFF
>TRBV9|TRBJ1-1
CASSVGPGSTEAFF
>TRBV18|TRBJ1-6
CASSPRTPDNSPLHF
>TRBV11-2|TRBJ2-3
CASSLDPTDTQYF
>TRBV11-2|TRBJ2-2
CASSFSTGELFF
>TRBV2|TRBJ1-6
CASSTDTGDSPLHF
>TRBV6-5|TRBJ1-4
CASSRGWRHEKLFF
>TRBV25-1|TRBJ2-6
CASSEQGISSGANVLTF